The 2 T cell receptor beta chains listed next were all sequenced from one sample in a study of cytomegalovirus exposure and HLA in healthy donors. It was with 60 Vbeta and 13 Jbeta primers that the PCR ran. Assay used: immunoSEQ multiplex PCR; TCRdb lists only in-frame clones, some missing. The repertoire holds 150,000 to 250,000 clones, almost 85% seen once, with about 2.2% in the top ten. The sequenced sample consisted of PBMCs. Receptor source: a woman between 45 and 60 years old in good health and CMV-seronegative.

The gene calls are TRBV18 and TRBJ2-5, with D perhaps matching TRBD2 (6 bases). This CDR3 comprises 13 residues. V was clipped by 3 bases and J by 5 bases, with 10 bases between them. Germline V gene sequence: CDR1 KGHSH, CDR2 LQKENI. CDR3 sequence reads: CASSPGLEETQYF. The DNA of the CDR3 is TGTGCCAGCTCACCGGGACTCGAGGAGACCCAGTACTTC.

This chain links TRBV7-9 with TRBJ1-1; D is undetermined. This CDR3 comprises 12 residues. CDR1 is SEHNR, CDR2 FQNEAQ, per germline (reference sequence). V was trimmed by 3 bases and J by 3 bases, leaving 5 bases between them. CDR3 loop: CASSLRDTEAFF. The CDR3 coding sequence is TGTGCCAGCAGCTTGAGGGACACTGAAGCTTTCTTT.